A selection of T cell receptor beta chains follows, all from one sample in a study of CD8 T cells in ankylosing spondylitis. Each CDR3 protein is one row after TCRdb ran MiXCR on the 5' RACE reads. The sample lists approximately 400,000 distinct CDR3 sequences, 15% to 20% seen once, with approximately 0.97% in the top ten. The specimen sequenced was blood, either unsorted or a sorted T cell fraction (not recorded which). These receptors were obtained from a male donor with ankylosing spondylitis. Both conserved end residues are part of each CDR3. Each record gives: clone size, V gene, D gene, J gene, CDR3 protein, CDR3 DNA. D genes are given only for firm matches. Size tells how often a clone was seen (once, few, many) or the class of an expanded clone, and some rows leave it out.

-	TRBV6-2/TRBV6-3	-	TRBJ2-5	CASSSEKGTQYF	TGTGCCAGCAGTTCTGAGAAGGGGACCCAGTACTTC
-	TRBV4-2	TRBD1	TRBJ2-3	CASSRPGQGPDTQYF	TGTGCCAGCAGCCGCCCGGGACAGGGCCCAGATACGCAGTATTTT
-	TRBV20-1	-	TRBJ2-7	CSARALQLTHTYEQYF	TGCAGTGCTAGAGCCCTTCAACTCACCCACACCTACGAGCAGTACTTC
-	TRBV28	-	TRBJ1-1	CASSVSDEAFF	TGTGCCAGCAGTGTCAGCGATGAAGCTTTCTTT
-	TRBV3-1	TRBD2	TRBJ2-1	CASSQDVWQRGTDLFYNEQFF	TGTGCCAGCAGCCAAGACGTCTGGCAGCGGGGCACCGATCTCTTCTACAATGAGCAGTTCTTC
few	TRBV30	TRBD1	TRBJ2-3	CAWSAGDRYTDTQYF	TGTGCCTGGAGTGCGGGGGACAGGTATACAGATACGCAGTATTTT
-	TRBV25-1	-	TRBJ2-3	CASRKGQGRTDTQYF	TGTGCCAGCAGGAAAGGACAAGGGCGCACAGATACGCAGTATTTT
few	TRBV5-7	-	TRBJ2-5	CASSLDGGEETQYF	TGTGCCAGCAGCTTGGATGGAGGGGAAGAGACCCAGTACTTC
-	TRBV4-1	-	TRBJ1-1	CASSQGWGPIIEAFF	TGCGCCAGCAGCCAAGGATGGGGGCCAATTATTGAAGCTTTCTTT
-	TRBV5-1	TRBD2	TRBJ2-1	CASAAGGGYNEQFF	TGCGCCAGCGCCGCGGGAGGGGGATACAATGAGCAGTTCTTC
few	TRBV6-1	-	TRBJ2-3	CASSPAQGRGTDTQYF	TGTGCCAGCAGTCCCGCCCAGGGTCGGGGCACAGATACGCAGTATTTT